This TCR beta chain derives from a study of post-analysis software for immune sequencing data. Findings and limits, study-wide: Same-batch preparations were strongly co-clustered by F measure. With TRBV5-6, TRBV5-1 and TRBV20-1 included, 4 to 6 TRBV segments were more frequent in patients than in controls.

This clonotype came up many times. The antigen remains unidentified. The CDR3 has 14 residues. Germline V gives CDR1 DFQATT, CDR2 SNEGSKA (reference sequence). The germline V and J ends were trimmed by 4 bases and 4 bases, with 17 bases remaining between them. cDNA libraries of TCR beta carried unique molecular identifiers. T cells numbering roughly 1 to 10 million gave rise to roughly 0.5 million cDNA molecules. MiXCR was run by TCRdb on the PCR reads, yielding one entry per CDR3 protein. The sample consists of fewer than 850,000 distinct CDR3 sequences, more than 45% of them appearing once. The sequence was obtained from a girl aged 5 to 17 with multiple sclerosis. The material sequenced was blood. The V and J genes are TRBV20-1 and TRBJ2-7; D is perhaps TRBD1 (6 bases). The CDR3 protein is CSANQQGVGYEQYF. The DNA for the CDR3 is TGCAGTGCTAACCAACAGGGAGTAGGGTACGAGCAGTACTTC.